Listed below are T cell receptor beta chains from one sample, sequenced in a study of identical twins. TCRdb re-analysed the 5' RACE reads in MiXCR, keeping a single row per CDR3 protein. The sample carries some 320,000 distinct CDR3 sequences, more than 9% recorded once. The same sample was also used in a study of yellow fever vaccine responses in identical twins.

Material: CD8+ T cells sorted from blood. These receptors were taken from a woman aged 18-29 years in good health. The CDR3 runs from the conserved cysteine through the conserved F or W. The D gene is left open where the match is weak. Size tells how often a clone was seen (once, few, many) or the class of an expanded clone, and some rows leave it out.

v_call,j_call,d_call,clone_size,cdr3_aa,cdr3_nt
TRBV7-9,TRBJ2-1,.,.,CASSLSGVFGNEQFF,TGTGCCAGCAGCTTATCCGGGGTTTTTGGTAATGAGCAGTTCTTC
TRBV25-1,TRBJ2-3,.,.,CASGSTDTQYF,TGTGCCAGCGGTAGCACAGATACGCAGTATTTT
TRBV7-2,TRBJ2-3,TRBD1,few,CASSFTGGVSDTQYF,TGTGCCAGCAGCTTCACAGGGGGAGTTTCCGATACGCAGTATTTT
TRBV9,TRBJ1-1,.,few,CASSERTEAFF,TGTGCCAGCAGCGAGAGAACTGAAGCTTTCTTT
TRBV5-5,TRBJ1-2,.,.,CASSVYRAKDYGYTF,TGTGCCAGCAGCGTGTACAGGGCGAAAGATTATGGCTACACCTTC
TRBV3-1,TRBJ2-1,.,many,CASSQVSETKNEQFF,TGTGCCAGCAGCCAAGTTTCGGAGACTAAAAATGAGCAGTTCTTC
TRBV7-9,TRBJ2-5,.,.,CASSPPRGGETQYF,TGTGCCAGCAGCCCTCCGAGGGGGGGGGAGACCCAGTACTTC
TRBV11-2,TRBJ2-1,.,.,CASSLGIAWESEQFF,TGTGCCAGCAGCTTAGGTATCGCTTGGGAGAGTGAGCAGTTCTTC
TRBV19,TRBJ2-1,.,few,CASQARSSYNEQFF,TGTGCCAGTCAGGCTCGAAGCTCCTACAATGAGCAGTTCTTC
TRBV7-8,TRBJ1-3,TRBD1,.,CASTPPGGGGNTIYF,TGTGCCAGCACCCCCCCAGGGGGCGGTGGAAACACCATATATTTT
TRBV29-1,TRBJ2-1,TRBD2,.,CSVEGTSGTVYNEQFF,TGCAGCGTTGAAGGAACTAGCGGGACCGTCTACAATGAGCAGTTCTTC
TRBV24-1,TRBJ2-1,TRBD2,few,CATSALGTSGRTYNEQFF,TGTGCCACCAGTGCCCTTGGGACTAGCGGGAGAACCTACAATGAGCAGTTCTTC
TRBV19,TRBJ2-7,.,.,CASSIAGTATEQYF,TGTGCCAGTAGTATTGCGGGTACCGCTACAGAGCAGTACTTC
TRBV18,TRBJ2-5,.,few,CASSPSGTPQETQYF,TGTGCCAGCTCACCCTCCGGGACACCTCAAGAGACCCAGTACTTC
TRBV5-6,TRBJ2-2,.,.,CASSAFDGGELFF,TGTGCCAGCAGCGCGTTCGACGGCGGGGAGCTGTTTTTT
TRBV28,TRBJ1-5,.,few,CASSRGPIGNQPQHF,TGTGCCAGCAGCCGCGGACCAATAGGCAATCAGCCCCAGCATTTT
TRBV6-1,TRBJ2-5,.,.,CASSQGDQETQYF,TGTGCCAGCAGCCAAGGGGACCAAGAGACCCAGTACTTC
TRBV6-5,TRBJ2-5,.,few,CASSYGGLGETQYF,TGTGCCAGCAGTTACGGCGGACTTGGGGAGACCCAGTACTTC
TRBV5-5,TRBJ2-7,.,once,CASRAGSGNTYEQYF,TGTGCCAGCAGGGCAGGGAGCGGAAATACCTACGAGCAGTACTTC
TRBV18,TRBJ2-3,.,few,CASSYQRTNTDTQYF,TGTGCCAGCTCATATCAGAGAACCAACACAGATACGCAGTATTTT
TRBV7-2,TRBJ2-2,TRBD2,.,CASSSTRTSGGTGELFF,TGTGCCAGCAGCTCCACCCGGACTAGCGGTGGCACCGGGGAGCTGTTTTTT
TRBV3-1,TRBJ2-1,.,many,CASSHYSLGYNEQFF,TGTGCCAGCAGCCATTATAGCTTGGGATACAATGAGCAGTTCTTC
TRBV15,TRBJ2-5,.,few,CATSNPAAGVTQETQYF,TGTGCCACCAGCAATCCGGCGGCAGGGGTAACACAAGAGACCCAGTACTTC
TRBV13,TRBJ2-2,TRBD1,.,CASSLDRALVAGELFF,TGTGCCAGCAGCCTGGACAGGGCCTTAGTTGCCGGGGAGCTGTTTTTT
TRBV27,TRBJ2-1,TRBD2,few,CASTPGLGYNEQFF,TGTGCCAGCACTCCGGGACTAGGTTACAATGAGCAGTTCTTC
TRBV28,TRBJ2-2,.,few,CASNSGTTNTGELFF,TGTGCCAGCAACTCCGGGACAACGAACACCGGGGAGCTGTTTTTT
TRBV27,TRBJ2-2,TRBD1,few,CASSLTQSPGQGSTGELFF,TGTGCCAGCAGTTTGACTCAGTCCCCGGGACAGGGATCTACCGGGGAGCTGTTTTTT
TRBV4-1,TRBJ2-7,TRBD1,.,CASSNTGQGSTYEQYF,TGCGCCAGCAGCAACACCGGACAGGGGTCGACCTACGAGCAGTACTTC
TRBV18,TRBJ2-1,.,.,CASSPLADFYNEQFF,TGTGCCAGCTCACCATTAGCGGACTTTTACAATGAGCAGTTCTTC
TRBV12-3/TRBV12-4,TRBJ2-1,.,.,CAICLPASVGPSYNEQFF,TGTGCCATCTGTTTACCAGCTTCGGTGGGCCCTTCCTACAATGAGCAGTTCTTC
TRBV19,TRBJ1-6,.,many,CASSMMAGSPLHF,TGTGCCAGTAGTATGATGGCCGGATCACCCCTCCACTTT
TRBV12-3/TRBV12-4,TRBJ2-3,TRBD2,.,CASSLRAGDFFSTDTQYF,TGTGCCAGCAGTTTAAGAGCGGGGGACTTTTTTAGCACAGATACGCAGTATTTT
TRBV4-1,TRBJ2-2,.,many,CASSQGTGELFF,TGTGCCAGCAGCCAAGGTACCGGGGAGCTGTTTTTT
TRBV6-1,TRBJ1-3,TRBD1,.,CASSNYRGSGNTIYF,TGTGCCAGCAGTAATTACAGGGGATCTGGAAACACCATATATTTT
TRBV3-1,TRBJ2-2,TRBD1,many,CASSSNSGQTNTGELFF,TGTGCCAGCAGCTCCAATTCGGGACAGACCAACACCGGGGAGCTGTTTTTT
TRBV5-1,TRBJ2-3,.,many,CASRAGETSTDTQYF,TGCGCCAGCCGAGCAGGGGAAACTAGCACAGATACGCAGTATTTT
TRBV5-6,TRBJ2-6,.,.,CASSPWGSGANVLTF,TGTGCCAGCAGCCCCTGGGGGTCTGGGGCCAACGTCCTGACTTTC
TRBV11-2,TRBJ2-1,.,.,CASSPPTGYNEQFF,TGTGCCAGCAGCCCCCCCACGGGGTACAATGAGCAGTTCTTC
TRBV20-1,TRBJ2-1,.,.,CSAREEGVEQFF,TGCAGTGCTAGAGAAGAAGGAGTTGAGCAGTTCTTC
TRBV15,TRBJ1-5,TRBD1,few,CATSGDRGRPQHF,TGTGCCACCAGCGGGGACAGGGGTAGGCCCCAGCATTTT
TRBV27,TRBJ1-5,.,few,CASSSWTEAGNQPQHF,TGTGCCAGCAGTTCATGGACAGAGGCGGGCAATCAGCCCCAGCATTTT
TRBV3-1,TRBJ2-5,.,.,CASNIDVSQETQYF,TGTGCCAGCAATATAGACGTCTCCCAAGAGACCCAGTACTTC
TRBV14,TRBJ2-5,.,.,CASSQSVRGGQETQYF,TGTGCCAGCAGCCAATCGGTCAGGGGCGGTCAAGAGACCCAGTACTTC
TRBV15,TRBJ1-2,.,few,CATSPEGGVYGYTF,TGTGCCACCAGCCCGGAGGGTGGCGTATATGGCTACACCTTC
TRBV4-1,TRBJ1-1,TRBD1,few,CASSRTGATEAFF,TGCGCCAGCAGCCGGACAGGGGCCACTGAAGCTTTCTTT
TRBV3-1,TRBJ2-3,TRBD2,few,CASSQPAGPVLQDTQYF,TGTGCCAGCAGCCAACCAGCGGGACCGGTTCTTCAAGATACGCAGTATTTT
TRBV12-3/TRBV12-4,TRBJ2-1,.,.,CASSFIGYNEQFF,TGTGCCAGCAGTTTTATCGGGTACAATGAGCAGTTCTTC
TRBV2,TRBJ1-1,.,.,CASNPQGAEAFF,TGTGCCAGCAATCCCCAGGGCGCTGAAGCTTTCTTT
TRBV28,TRBJ1-5,TRBD1,.,CAIHRGPGSQPQHF,TGTGCCATCCACAGGGGGCCGGGGAGTCAGCCCCAGCATTTT
TRBV7-8,TRBJ2-1,TRBD2,.,CASSAGLAGGDEQFF,TGTGCCAGCAGCGCCGGACTAGCGGGGGGGGATGAGCAGTTCTTC
TRBV7-3,TRBJ2-1,.,few,CASSSGDGSYNEQFF,TGTGCCAGCAGCTCCGGAGACGGTTCGTACAATGAGCAGTTCTTC
TRBV12-3/TRBV12-4,TRBJ2-7,.,.,CASRDGLYEQYF,TGTGCCAGCCGCGACGGTTTATACGAGCAGTACTTC
TRBV7-8,TRBJ1-2,TRBD1,.,CASSLARTGQNGYTF,TGTGCCAGCAGCTTAGCCAGGACAGGGCAGAATGGCTACACCTTC
TRBV27,TRBJ1-1,.,few,CASTRGDEAFF,TGTGCCAGCACCCGCGGGGATGAAGCTTTCTTT
TRBV7-7,TRBJ2-5,.,.,CASSPQEILKETQYF,TGTGCCAGCAGCCCCCAGGAGATACTAAAAGAGACCCAGTACTTC